A selection of T cell receptor beta chains follows, all from one sample in a study of T cell responses to AZD1222 COVID-19 vaccine. Here immunoSEQ multiplex PCR was the method, and the copy in TCRdb shows in-frame clones only, minus some. This sample has about 42,000 clones, with around 89% found just once. Sequencing used peripheral blood, obtained 28 days after the second AZD1222 dose. These receptors were collected from an adult who received the AZD1222 COVID-19 vaccine. The CDR3 runs from the conserved cysteine through the conserved F or W.

TRBV2	CASRLVSSGELFF
TRBV5-1	CASSVDTEAFF
TRBV27	CATRYTGELFF
TRBV4-1	CASSQEIGTSGGRGEETQYF
TRBV3-1/TRBV3-2	CASSQVASGSYEQYF
TRBV30	CAWSPGLAGADTQYF
TRBV7-9	CASSSGPNYGYTF
TRBV11-2	CASSWDRRNTEAFF
TRBV21-1	CASPKLGAGTETQYF
TRBV9	CASSVDHTTDTQYF
TRBV3-1/TRBV3-2	CASSQGQGYEQYF
TRBV11-2	CASSLVGGPSEQYF
TRBV24-1	CATSPAWGGRDEQFF
TRBV4-2	CASSRASGARDQPQHF
TRBV15	CATSRDRGRPSQPQHF
TRBV11-3	CASSLVTGNTIYF
TRBV19	CASMRGEGALGAFF
TRBV6-5	CASSSNTGELFF
TRBV6-5	CASSRMEGPYEQYF
TRBV9	CASSPRGMTYNEQFF
TRBV2	CASRLGQGGYNEQFF
TRBV6-5	CASRTGQPIHEQYF
TRBV6-5	CASSYQLAGYNEQFF
TRBV7-3	CASSPSRGADNEQFF
TRBV7-2	CASSPTINSPLHF
TRBV5-1	CASSAQGLDRGYNEQFF
TRBV2	CASSEVRANSPLHF
TRBV27	CASSPLTPGNTIYF
TRBV6-5	CASSPPDSPLHF
TRBV27	CASSLKTGISGRSNQPQHF
TRBV9	CASSVDLAGGLFEQFF
TRBV5-1	CASSYTGEQYF
TRBV19	CASSEPGQGRNEQYF
TRBV7-8	CASSSSSSYNSPLHF
TRBV6-2/TRBV6-3	CASSYVDRPYEQYF
TRBV7-9	CASSAQGLGEQYF
TRBV9	CASSAGLAGAHEQFF
TRBV7-9	CASSSTGNASPLHF
TRBV5-6	CASSLSHLATHEQYF
TRBV19	CASSIWTDGNQPQHF
TRBV3-1/TRBV3-2	CASSQGLSVRNSPLHF
TRBV25-1	CASSEWGQGKSNTGELFF
TRBV19	CASRADSNSGNTIYF
TRBV19	CASSIGLAGDQETQYF
TRBV3-1/TRBV3-2	CASSQDGRAWVPFF
TRBV7-9	CASSPGQGANYGYTF
TRBV2	CASSVRVGPLHF
TRBV19	CASSIDSWSPLHF
TRBV7-9	CASSQTRLAVSTDTQYF
TRBV6-5	CASSYLYEQYF
TRBV7-9	CASSPSTGYRYEQYF
TRBV2	CASSAGQGDSPLHF
TRBV29-1	CSVETQPNTEAFF
TRBV19	CASSNGKGSGNQPQHF
TRBV30	CAWSWTPNEQFF
TRBV2	CASTQGTAAFNQPQHF
TRBV7-9	CASSGQINYEQYF
TRBV2	CASNDRTIGYTF
TRBV9	CASSVEDRAFSGNTIYF
TRBV6-5	CASSYSKGNTEAFF